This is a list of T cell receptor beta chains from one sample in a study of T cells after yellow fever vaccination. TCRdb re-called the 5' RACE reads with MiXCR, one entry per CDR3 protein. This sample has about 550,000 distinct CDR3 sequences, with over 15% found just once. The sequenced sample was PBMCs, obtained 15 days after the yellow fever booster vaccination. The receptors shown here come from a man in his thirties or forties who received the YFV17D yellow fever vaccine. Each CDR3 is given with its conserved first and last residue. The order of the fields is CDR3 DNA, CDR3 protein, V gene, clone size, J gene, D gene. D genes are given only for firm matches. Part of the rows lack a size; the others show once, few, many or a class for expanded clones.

CDR3 DNA: TGCAGTGCTCCTTCGGCGGGAGAACGCTACAATGAGCAGTTCTTC
CDR3 protein: CSAPSAGERYNEQFF
V gene: TRBV20-1
clone size: few
J gene: TRBJ2-1
D gene: TRBD2

CDR3 DNA: TGTGCCAGTAGTGATTTGCTTAATCAGCCCCAGCATTTT
CDR3 protein: CASSDLLNQPQHF
V gene: TRBV19
clone size: once
J gene: TRBJ1-5
D gene: -

CDR3 DNA: TGCAGTGCTAGAGCGGGGGCTTACGAGCAGTACTTC
CDR3 protein: CSARAGAYEQYF
V gene: TRBV20-1
clone size: -
J gene: TRBJ2-7
D gene: -

CDR3 DNA: TGCAGTTACCAAGCGGGTAACACAGATACGCAGTATTTT
CDR3 protein: CSYQAGNTDTQYF
V gene: TRBV20-1
clone size: -
J gene: TRBJ2-3
D gene: -

CDR3 DNA: TGCAGTGCTAGAGATTTTGCGGGAGGGGGGGAGACCCAGTACTTC
CDR3 protein: CSARDFAGGGETQYF
V gene: TRBV20-1
clone size: -
J gene: TRBJ2-5
D gene: TRBD2

CDR3 DNA: TGTGCCAGCAGTTTCGCAGGGTGGAATGAAAAACTGTTTTTT
CDR3 protein: CASSFAGWNEKLFF
V gene: TRBV27
clone size: few
J gene: TRBJ1-4
D gene: -

CDR3 DNA: TGCAGCGTTGAAGTTAATATACAAGAGACCCAGTACTTC
CDR3 protein: CSVEVNIQETQYF
V gene: TRBV29-1
clone size: few
J gene: TRBJ2-5
D gene: -

CDR3 DNA: TGTGCCAGCAGCTTAGCAGTACTAGCGAGGAATGAGCAGTTCTTC
CDR3 protein: CASSLAVLARNEQFF
V gene: TRBV7-2
clone size: -
J gene: TRBJ2-1
D gene: TRBD2

CDR3 DNA: TGCAGTGCTAGAAGCCACGACGGCGGGGAGCTGTTTTTT
CDR3 protein: CSARSHDGGELFF
V gene: TRBV20-1
clone size: -
J gene: TRBJ2-2
D gene: -

CDR3 DNA: TGTGCCAGCTCAGGGGGGCTAGGGCAGTACTTC
CDR3 protein: CASSGGLGQYF
V gene: TRBV12-3/TRBV12-4
clone size: -
J gene: TRBJ2-7
D gene: -

CDR3 DNA: TGTGCCAGCAGCCAATTCCGGTTTCGTCAGTACTTC
CDR3 protein: CASSQFRFRQYF
V gene: TRBV5-6
clone size: -
J gene: TRBJ2-7
D gene: -

CDR3 DNA: TGCAGTCAAGATTACCAAGAGACCCAGTACTTC
CDR3 protein: CSQDYQETQYF
V gene: TRBV20-1
clone size: -
J gene: TRBJ2-5
D gene: -

CDR3 DNA: TGCGCCAGCAGCAAGAACGGACTCAATCTGGCTGGGGGAGACCTCTACGAGCAGTACTTC
CDR3 protein: CASSKNGLNLAGGDLYEQYF
V gene: TRBV5-1
clone size: -
J gene: TRBJ2-7
D gene: -

CDR3 DNA: TGTGCCAGCAGTTATCGGCTCTCCTACGAGCAGTACTTC
CDR3 protein: CASSYRLSYEQYF
V gene: TRBV6-2/TRBV6-3
clone size: -
J gene: TRBJ2-7
D gene: -

CDR3 DNA: TGTGCCACCTCGGACGGACTCTCTTATACGCAGTATTTT
CDR3 protein: CATSDGLSYTQYF
V gene: TRBV6-1
clone size: few
J gene: TRBJ2-3
D gene: -

CDR3 DNA: TGTGCCAGCAGTTACACGGGGGGGAATTCACCCCTCCACTTT
CDR3 protein: CASSYTGGNSPLHF
V gene: TRBV6-5
clone size: few
J gene: TRBJ1-6
D gene: -

CDR3 DNA: TGTGCCAGCAGTTTGCTACTGAGCGCGACCTACGAGCAGTACTTC
CDR3 protein: CASSLLLSATYEQYF
V gene: TRBV28
clone size: few
J gene: TRBJ2-7
D gene: -

CDR3 DNA: TGCAGCGTAAGGACCACCCTCACAGATACGCAGTATTTT
CDR3 protein: CSVRTTLTDTQYF
V gene: TRBV29-1
clone size: -
J gene: TRBJ2-3
D gene: -

CDR3 DNA: TGTGCCGCATCGAGGGCACATGAGCAGTTCTTC
CDR3 protein: CAASRAHEQFF
V gene: TRBV6-2/TRBV6-3
clone size: few
J gene: TRBJ2-1
D gene: -

CDR3 DNA: TGTGCCAGCAGCCGCTTCTCAGGGGGAGATACGCAGTATTTT
CDR3 protein: CASSRFSGGDTQYF
V gene: TRBV3-1
clone size: few
J gene: TRBJ2-3
D gene: TRBD1

CDR3 DNA: TGCGCCAGCAGCCCGACACTGGGGGACCCTGCAACTAATGAAAAACTGTTTTTT
CDR3 protein: CASSPTLGDPATNEKLFF
V gene: TRBV5-1
clone size: -
J gene: TRBJ1-4
D gene: -

CDR3 DNA: TGTGCCACCCGGGACAGGGGGAGTAAGGATACGCAGTATTTT
CDR3 protein: CATRDRGSKDTQYF
V gene: TRBV10-3
clone size: -
J gene: TRBJ2-3
D gene: TRBD1

CDR3 DNA: TGTGCCAGCACAACAGGGTTGGCTAGCGGCACAGATACGCAGTATTTT
CDR3 protein: CASTTGLASGTDTQYF
V gene: TRBV28
clone size: -
J gene: TRBJ2-3
D gene: -

CDR3 DNA: TGTGCCAGCAGCGTAGTATCTACGGGTGCCTACAATGAGCAGTTCTTC
CDR3 protein: CASSVVSTGAYNEQFF
V gene: TRBV9
clone size: -
J gene: TRBJ2-1
D gene: -

CDR3 DNA: TGTGCCAGCAGCTTAGAAGTAGGCTGGCGGCGGGACAGCCCCTACGAGCAGTACTTC
CDR3 protein: CASSLEVGWRRDSPYEQYF
V gene: TRBV11-2
clone size: -
J gene: TRBJ2-7
D gene: -

CDR3 DNA: TGTGCCAGCAGCTCCCCCCCCGGGACTAGCGGTTGGGAGCAGTACTTC
CDR3 protein: CASSSPPGTSGWEQYF
V gene: TRBV7-2
clone size: -
J gene: TRBJ2-7
D gene: TRBD2

CDR3 DNA: TGTGCCAGCAGTTACTCCTACAGGGGTGAGACCCAGTACTTC
CDR3 protein: CASSYSYRGETQYF
V gene: TRBV6-5
clone size: many
J gene: TRBJ2-5
D gene: TRBD1

CDR3 DNA: TGCGCCAGCAGCTTGGTGGGCATCACAGATACGCAGTATTTT
CDR3 protein: CASSLVGITDTQYF
V gene: TRBV5-1
clone size: few
J gene: TRBJ2-3
D gene: -

CDR3 DNA: TGTGCCAGCTCACCCCCCGGGGCCAATGAGCAGTTCTTC
CDR3 protein: CASSPPGANEQFF
V gene: TRBV18
clone size: -
J gene: TRBJ2-1
D gene: -

CDR3 DNA: TGTGCCAGCAGTGAAATGAACACTGAAGCTTTCTTT
CDR3 protein: CASSEMNTEAFF
V gene: TRBV6-1
clone size: few
J gene: TRBJ1-1
D gene: -

CDR3 DNA: TGTGCCAGCAGTTCCGGGACGGACACCATATATTTT
CDR3 protein: CASSSGTDTIYF
V gene: TRBV28
clone size: few
J gene: TRBJ1-3
D gene: -

CDR3 DNA: TGCAGTGCTAGAGTTGGGGTGGGCAATCAGCCCCAGCATTTT
CDR3 protein: CSARVGVGNQPQHF
V gene: TRBV20-1
clone size: few
J gene: TRBJ1-5
D gene: -

CDR3 DNA: TGTGCCAGCAGCGTACAGGGGTTCGACGGCTACACCTTC
CDR3 protein: CASSVQGFDGYTF
V gene: TRBV7-2
clone size: -
J gene: TRBJ1-2
D gene: TRBD1

CDR3 DNA: TGTGCCAGCAGACCCCCGCTGACAGGGTCTGGCTACACCTTC
CDR3 protein: CASRPPLTGSGYTF
V gene: TRBV12-3/TRBV12-4
clone size: -
J gene: TRBJ1-2
D gene: TRBD1

CDR3 DNA: TGTGCCAGCAGCTTACAGACTAGTGCCTACGAGCAGTACTTC
CDR3 protein: CASSLQTSAYEQYF
V gene: TRBV7-2
clone size: -
J gene: TRBJ2-7
D gene: -

CDR3 DNA: TGTGCCAGCAGTTTAGGGACAGGGGAATCACCCCTCCACTTT
CDR3 protein: CASSLGTGESPLHF
V gene: TRBV27
clone size: -
J gene: TRBJ1-6
D gene: TRBD1

CDR3 DNA: TGTGCCAGCAGCCCACTAGCGGTACTTCCCTACGAGCAGTACTTC
CDR3 protein: CASSPLAVLPYEQYF
V gene: TRBV3-1
clone size: few
J gene: TRBJ2-7
D gene: TRBD2

CDR3 DNA: TGTGCCAGCGCCTTAGTTGTAGGGGACGGCTTCTACGAGCAGTACTTC
CDR3 protein: CASALVVGDGFYEQYF
V gene: TRBV12-3/TRBV12-4
clone size: few
J gene: TRBJ2-7
D gene: -

CDR3 DNA: TGCGCCAGCAGCTTTCCCGGGATAAGCACAGATACGCAGTATTTT
CDR3 protein: CASSFPGISTDTQYF
V gene: TRBV5-1
clone size: few
J gene: TRBJ2-3
D gene: -

CDR3 DNA: TGCAGTGCTAGAGATCGGATGAATCTAAACACTGAAGCTTTCTTT
CDR3 protein: CSARDRMNLNTEAFF
V gene: TRBV20-1
clone size: few
J gene: TRBJ1-1
D gene: -

CDR3 DNA: TGCAGCGTTTTCCTGAACACTGAAGCTTTCTTT
CDR3 protein: CSVFLNTEAFF
V gene: TRBV29-1
clone size: few
J gene: TRBJ1-1
D gene: -

CDR3 DNA: TGTGCCAGCAGCTTATTCGTTACGGGGCAAGAGACCCAGTACTTC
CDR3 protein: CASSLFVTGQETQYF
V gene: TRBV11-1
clone size: few
J gene: TRBJ2-5
D gene: -

CDR3 DNA: TGTGCCAGCAGCTCCCCCCGGGACAGGGTTGACTACGAGCAGTACTTC
CDR3 protein: CASSSPRDRVDYEQYF
V gene: TRBV9
clone size: -
J gene: TRBJ2-7
D gene: TRBD1

CDR3 DNA: TGTGCCAGCAGTGAGGCAGGGATTGAATCTTTCTTT
CDR3 protein: CASSEAGIESFF
V gene: TRBV25-1
clone size: -
J gene: TRBJ1-1
D gene: -

CDR3 DNA: TGTGCCAGCGGGCCAGCGGGAGGGGTAAATGAGCAGTTCTTC
CDR3 protein: CASGPAGGVNEQFF
V gene: TRBV6-1
clone size: few
J gene: TRBJ2-1
D gene: TRBD2

CDR3 DNA: TGTGCCAGTAATTTGAACACCGGGGAGCTGTTTTTT
CDR3 protein: CASNLNTGELFF
V gene: TRBV19
clone size: many
J gene: TRBJ2-2
D gene: -

CDR3 DNA: TGTGCCAGTAGTAAGGCAGGGACTAGCACCTACGAGCAGTACTTC
CDR3 protein: CASSKAGTSTYEQYF
V gene: TRBV19
clone size: -
J gene: TRBJ2-7
D gene: TRBD2

CDR3 DNA: TGTGCCATCAGTGAAGCCGACTCCTACGAGCAGTACTTC
CDR3 protein: CAISEADSYEQYF
V gene: TRBV10-3
clone size: few
J gene: TRBJ2-7
D gene: -

CDR3 DNA: TGTGCCAGTAGTGAACGGCACAGACTAGCGACTAACCGAGATGAGCAGTTCTTC
CDR3 protein: CASSERHRLATNRDEQFF
V gene: TRBV19
clone size: -
J gene: TRBJ2-1
D gene: TRBD2

CDR3 DNA: TGCGCCAGCAGTGAAAATTGTTCGGGGATCGAGACCCAGTACTTC
CDR3 protein: CASSENCSGIETQYF
V gene: TRBV10-2
clone size: few
J gene: TRBJ2-5
D gene: -

CDR3 DNA: TGCAGCGTTCTGGGCAGAGTGAACACTGAAGCTTTCTTT
CDR3 protein: CSVLGRVNTEAFF
V gene: TRBV29-1
clone size: -
J gene: TRBJ1-1
D gene: -

CDR3 DNA: TGTGCCAGCAGTGAGGGGGGCCGTTCACCCCTCCACTTT
CDR3 protein: CASSEGGRSPLHF
V gene: TRBV25-1
clone size: many
J gene: TRBJ1-6
D gene: -

CDR3 DNA: TGTGCCAGCAGCTTAAGGGTGGGAAACACCGGGGAGCTGTTTTTT
CDR3 protein: CASSLRVGNTGELFF
V gene: TRBV7-2
clone size: few
J gene: TRBJ2-2
D gene: -

CDR3 DNA: TGCGCCAGCAGCGGGTCTTCGGGAGGGCCCCACAATGAGCAGTTCTTC
CDR3 protein: CASSGSSGGPHNEQFF
V gene: TRBV5-1
clone size: -
J gene: TRBJ2-1
D gene: TRBD2

CDR3 DNA: TGTGCCAGCAGCCAAGATGGAGGGCCGCGGCCCCAGCATTTT
CDR3 protein: CASSQDGGPRPQHF
V gene: TRBV4-2
clone size: few
J gene: TRBJ1-5
D gene: -

CDR3 DNA: TGCAGTGCTATAACGGGCGCAGATACGCAGTATTTT
CDR3 protein: CSAITGADTQYF
V gene: TRBV20-1
clone size: few
J gene: TRBJ2-3
D gene: -